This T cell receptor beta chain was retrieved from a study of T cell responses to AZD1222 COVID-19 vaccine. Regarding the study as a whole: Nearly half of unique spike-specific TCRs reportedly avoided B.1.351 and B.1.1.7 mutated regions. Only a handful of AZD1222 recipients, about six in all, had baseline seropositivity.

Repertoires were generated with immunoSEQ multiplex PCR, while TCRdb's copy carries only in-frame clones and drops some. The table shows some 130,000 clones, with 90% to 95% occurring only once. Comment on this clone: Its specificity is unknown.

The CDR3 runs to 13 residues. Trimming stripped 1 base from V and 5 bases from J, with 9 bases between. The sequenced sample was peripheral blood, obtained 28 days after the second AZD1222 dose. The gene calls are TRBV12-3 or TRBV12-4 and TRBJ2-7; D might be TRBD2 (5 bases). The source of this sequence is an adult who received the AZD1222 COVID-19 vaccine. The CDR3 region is CASSLGGEDEQYF. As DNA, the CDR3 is TGTGCCAGCAGTTTAGGGGGAGAGGACGAGCAGTACTTC.